This T cell receptor beta chain was documented in a study of T-cell reconstitution after alpha-beta-depleted transplantation in children. CDR3 length: 11 residues. Between the trimmed V and J ends, which lost 9 bases and 7 bases, there was a span of 10 bases. Germline CDR1 is MGHDK and CDR2 is SYGVNS. This clonotype was seen only a few times. Preparation of the TCRbeta library was carried out with unique molecular identifiers. TCRdb reprocessed the PCR reads with MiXCR, giving one entry per CDR3 protein. Of 420,000 or so distinct CDR3 sequences detected, about a tenth appear once; the ten largest clones hold 4.5% to 6.5%.

The sample in question was PBMCs from the stem cell graft donor, obtained from the stem cell graft. The sequence derives from a human donor who donated a stem cell graft to a child with acute myeloid leukemia. The rearrangement links TRBV25-1 to TRBJ2-1; D call uncertain. CDR3 residues: CASSWANEQFF. Written as DNA, the CDR3 is TGTGCCAGTTCTTGGGCGAATGAGCAGTTCTTC.